This paragraph covers one T cell receptor (beta chain) sequence. What it recognizes is unknown. CDR3 length: 14 residues. Deletions cut 5 bases from V and 4 bases from J, with 17 bases between. Germline V gene data show CDR1 as GTSNPN and CDR2 as SVGIG (reference sequence). This sample was taken from a study of graft-versus-host responses after intestinal transplantation. General study results and limits: Researchers found GvH clones in recipient marrow, and some showed up first in ileum or blood.

TCRdb's table, derived via immunoSEQ multiplex PCR, lists solely in-frame clones and lacks some. The sample has tens of thousands of clones, roughly 89% seen once. The input for sequencing was PBMCs, taken more than 64 days after intestinal transplantation. The clonotype comes from a human patient who received an intestinal transplant, so some T cells may come from the graft donor. This sequence joins TRBV30 and TRBJ1-1, with D perhaps TRBD1 (6 bases). The CDR3 loop reads CAWEPPRGSTEAFF. The CDR3 DNA sequence: TGTGCCTGGGAACCCCCCAGGGGATCCACTGAAGCTTTCTTT.